The T cell receptor (beta chain) described here comes from a study of relationships among human T cell subsets. TCR alpha and beta CDR3s were amplified from mRNA by semiquantitative ARM-PCR. Tagged nested gene-specific primers were used first, then communal superprimers amplified exponentially. TCRdb itself ran the multiplex PCR reads through MiXCR, one entry per CDR3 protein. This sample yields over 7,000 distinct CDR3 sequences, of which almost 70% are seen a single time; roughly 52% belongs to the top ten. Findings and caveats of the study: Bead-based sorting did not rule out CD4+CD8+ double-positive cells. Across seven subsets, gene usage, CDR3 length and N-additions did not differ significantly. Over 55% of CD8+ cytotoxic sequences were in clones over 100 reads; regulatory and Th2 had few.

From pooled CD4+ and CD8+ T cells, anti-CD45RA microbeads isolated naive plus transitional cells. With regard to this clonotype: No antigen is known for it.

The CDR3 sequence is 15 residues long. CDR1 and CDR2 from the germline V gene are SGHDN and FVKESK. V lost 4 bases and J lost 5; bases outside the gene matches: 9. The source is a man in his forties or fifties in good health. The V gene is TRBV14, the J gene TRBJ1-2; 8 nucleotides match TRBD1. The sample taken for sequencing was naive and transitional (CD45RA+) T cells sorted from blood. CDR3 DNA: TGTGCCAGCAGCCCCCGACAGGGGACGCCTTATGGCTACACCTTC. Translated, it gives CASSPRQGTPYGYTF. Variable domain in full (rest from reference TRBV14 and TRBJ1-2): EAGVTQFPSHSVIEKGQTVTLRCDPISGHDNLYWYRRVMGKEIKFLLHFVKESKQDESGMPNNRFLAERTGGTYSTLKVQPAELEDSGVYFCASSPRQGTPYGYTFGSGTRLTVV.